There are a few counts of the clone carrying this T cell receptor (beta chain). What it binds is not known. The data stem from a study of post-analysis software for immune sequencing data. Study results and limitations: Among multiple sclerosis patients, normalized Chao1 diversity was significantly below that of controls. By F measure, strong co-clustering occurred among samples prepared in the same batch. The five TRBV segments detected at higher frequency in patients than in controls included TRBV5-6, TRBV5-1 and TRBV20-1.

TCR beta libraries were prepared from cDNA with unique molecular identifiers. TCRdb ran MiXCR on the PCR reads and lists one entry per CDR3 protein. The data show approximately 160,000 distinct CDR3 sequences, around 28% seen once. The CDR3 length is 13 residues. Germline V gives CDR1 SEHNR, CDR2 FQNEAQ (reference sequence). The V gene lost 6 bases and the J gene lost 0 bases, with 8 bases spanning the gap. This TCR was sampled from a girl aged 5 to 17 with multiple sclerosis. V is TRBV7-9 and J is TRBJ1-1; tentative D call: TRBD1 (6 bases). The sequenced sample was blood. CDR3 in DNA: TGTGCCAGCAGGGCAGGGGTGAACACTGAAGCTTTCTTT. Translation: CASRAGVNTEAFF. Full variable domain (remainder filled in from reference TRBV7-9 and TRBJ1-1): DTGVSQNPRHKITKRGQNVTFRCDPISEHNRLYWYRQTLGQGPEFLTYFQNEAQLEKSRLLSDRFSAERPKGSFSTLEIQRTEQGDSAMYLCASRAGVNTEAFFGQGTRLTVV.